The next 9 T cell receptor beta chains were all read from a single sample in a study of regulatory T cells in long-lasting Graves disease. Arm-PCR of CDR3 regions and iRepertoire HTBI primers were the basis on which TCR beta libraries were built. Using its own MiXCR run on the multiplex PCR reads, TCRdb lists one record per CDR3 protein. The sample yields about 320,000 distinct CDR3 sequences, over 15% seen once. Time point in this sample: newly diagnosed GD, antithyroid drugs for less than 3 months. PBMC RNA served as the TCR library source. Here the sequenced sample was peripheral blood mononuclear cells (PBMCs), taken at new diagnosis, from a patient treated with antithyroid drugs. These receptors all come from a female donor with Graves disease.

This clonotype was detected ten times or more. The rearrangement uses TRBV30 and TRBJ2-3; D possibly corresponds to TRBD2 (6 bases). The CDR3 is 12 residues long. The ends were cut back, 3 bases at V and 11 bases at J, with 15 bases in the middle. CDR1 is GTSNPN, CDR2 SVGIG, per germline (reference sequence). DNA for the CDR3: TGTGCCTGGAGGGTCGGCGGGATACTGCAGTATTTT. Its protein product is CAWRVGGILQYF.

This clonotype was found many times. V gene TRBV2 combines with J gene TRBJ2-7; no clear D. V was cut by 7 bases and J by 0 bases, with 7 bases left in between. The CDR3 loop spans 12 amino acids. Germline V gene lookup returns CDR1 SNHLY and CDR2 FYNNEI. The CDR3 nucleotides are TGTGCCAGCAAGGCAGACTCCTACGAGCAGTACTTC. Protein: CASKADSYEQYF.

V and J are TRBV2 and TRBJ2-7, with D perhaps TRBD2 (6 bases). Looked up from germline, CDR1 is SNHLY and CDR2 is FYNNEI. V was shortened by 5 bases and J by 2 bases, with 13 bases between the two germline ends. The CDR3 has 14 amino acids. Here the CDR3 reads CASSTFAGTYEQYF. For the CDR3, the DNA is TGTGCCAGCAGTACATTTGCGGGGACCTACGAGCAGTACTTC.

The chain joins TRBV7-9 to TRBJ2-1; 10 bases line up with TRBD2. V lost 3 bases and J lost 4; bases outside the gene matches: 3. CDR3 length equals 15 residues. Per the germline V gene, CDR1 is SEHNR and CDR2 is FQNEAQ (reference sequence). The CDR3 spells CASSLQLAGYNEQFF. CDR3 bases: TGTGCCAGCAGCTTGCAACTAGCGGGATACAATGAGCAGTTCTTC.

The table lists this clonotype with a few counts. The genes are TRBV6-9 and TRBJ2-5; tentative D call: TRBD2 (7 bases). Germline values: CDR1 MNHGY, CDR2 SVAAGI. V dropped 2 bases and J dropped 5 bases, with 12 bases sitting between them. The CDR3 is 14 amino acids. The CDR3: CASSYNRGAETQYF. CDR3 sequence (DNA): TGTGCCAGCAGTTATAATCGGGGGGCGGAGACCCAGTACTTC.

Turning to this clonotype: This likely came from a read error, as a far larger clone is one base away. This chain uses TRBV15 with TRBJ2-7; 7 bases agree with TRBD2. With 3 bases clipped from V and 7 bases from J, the junction kept 12 bases outside the gene matches. Germline V gives CDR1 LNHNV, CDR2 YYDKDF (reference sequence). The CDR3 covers 15 residues. The CDR3 region is CATSSYGGGNDEQYF. CDR3 bases: TGTGCCACCAGCAGTTATGGGGGGGGTAACGATGAGCAGTACTTC.

This clonotype was recorded at least ten times. The chain carries TRBV2 and TRBJ2-7, with 7 positions matching TRBD2. Germline loops: CDR1 SNHLY, CDR2 FYNNEI. The CDR3 covers 13 residues. V trimming: 6 bases; J trimming: 7 bases; junction bases outside the gene matches: 9. CDR3 DNA: TGTGCCAGCAGCATTGGGTGGGAGGGAGAGCAGTACTTC. Its translation: CASSIGWEGEQYF.

This clonotype was seen a handful of times. J is TRBJ2-2 and V is TRBV25-1; maybe TRBD2 (5 bases). The CDR3 contains 15 residues. Deletions cut 2 bases from V and 0 bases from J, with 7 bases between. Germline CDR1 is MGHDK and CDR2 is SYGVNS. CDR3 DNA: TGTGCCAGCAGTGAAAGCGGCACGAACACCGGGGAGCTGTTTTTT. This translates into CASSESGTNTGELFF.

This clonotype was recorded many times. This rearrangement joins TRBV12-3 or TRBV12-4 to TRBJ1-3; 7 bases align to TRBD1. This CDR3 contains 18 residues. Losses at the gene ends were 4 bases for V and 2 bases for J; bases not matched to a gene: 14. CDR3 DNA: TGTGCCAGCAGTTCTGACCCGGAACGACAGGGCCCTGGAAACACCATATATTTT. Protein sequence: CASSSDPERQGPGNTIYF.